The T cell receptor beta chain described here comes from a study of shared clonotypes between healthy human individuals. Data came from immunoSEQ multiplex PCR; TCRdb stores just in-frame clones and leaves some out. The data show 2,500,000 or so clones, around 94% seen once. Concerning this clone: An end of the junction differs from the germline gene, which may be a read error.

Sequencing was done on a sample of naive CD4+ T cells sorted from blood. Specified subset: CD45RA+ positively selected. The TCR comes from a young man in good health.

The CDR3 region is CASSRETGPREF. In nucleotides, the CDR3 is TGTGCCAGCAGCCGAGAGACCGGCCCCAGGGAGTTC. The chain combines TRBV11-2 with TRBJ2-7, with D possibly being TRBD1 or TRBD2 (5 bases each). The CDR3 is made up of 12 amino acids. Germline CDR1 SGHAT, CDR2 FQNNGV.